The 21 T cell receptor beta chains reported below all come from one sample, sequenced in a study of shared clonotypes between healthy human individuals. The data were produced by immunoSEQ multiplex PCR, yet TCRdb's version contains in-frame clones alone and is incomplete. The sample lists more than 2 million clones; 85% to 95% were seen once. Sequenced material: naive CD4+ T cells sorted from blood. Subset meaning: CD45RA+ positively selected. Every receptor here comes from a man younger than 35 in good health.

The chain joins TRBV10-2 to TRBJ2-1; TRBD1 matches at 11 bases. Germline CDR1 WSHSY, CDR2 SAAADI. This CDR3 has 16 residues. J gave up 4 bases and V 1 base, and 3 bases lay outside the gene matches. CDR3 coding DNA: TGCGCCAGCAGTGAGTTGGACAGGGGGCCTTACAATGAGCAGTTCTTC. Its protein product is CASSELDRGPYNEQFF.

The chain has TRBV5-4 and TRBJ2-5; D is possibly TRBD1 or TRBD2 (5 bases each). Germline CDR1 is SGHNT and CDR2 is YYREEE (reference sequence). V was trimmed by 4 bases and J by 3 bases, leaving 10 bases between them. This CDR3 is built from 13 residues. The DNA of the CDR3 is TGTGCCAGCAGCCCGGGACCTAAAGAGACCCAGTACTTC. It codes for CASSPGPKETQYF.

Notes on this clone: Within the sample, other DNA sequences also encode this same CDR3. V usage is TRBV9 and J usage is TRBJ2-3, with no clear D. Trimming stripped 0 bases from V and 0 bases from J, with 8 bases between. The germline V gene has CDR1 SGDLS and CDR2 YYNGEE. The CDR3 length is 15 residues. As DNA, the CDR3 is TGTGCCAGCAGCGTAGAGGGCAGCAGCACAGATACGCAGTATTTT. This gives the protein CASSVEGSSTDTQYF.

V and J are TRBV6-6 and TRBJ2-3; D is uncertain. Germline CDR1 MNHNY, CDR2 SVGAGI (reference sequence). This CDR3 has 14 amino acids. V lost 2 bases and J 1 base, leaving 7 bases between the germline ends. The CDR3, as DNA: TGTGCCAGCAGTTACGTGGTCGGCACAGATACGCAGTATTTT. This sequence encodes CASSYVVGTDTQYF.

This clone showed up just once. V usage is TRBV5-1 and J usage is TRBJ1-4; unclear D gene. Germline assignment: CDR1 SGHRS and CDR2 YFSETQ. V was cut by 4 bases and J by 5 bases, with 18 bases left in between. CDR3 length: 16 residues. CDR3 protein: CASSPGGREMNEKLFF. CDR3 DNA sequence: TGCGCCAGCAGCCCCGGAGGGCGGGAAATGAATGAAAAACTGTTTTTT.

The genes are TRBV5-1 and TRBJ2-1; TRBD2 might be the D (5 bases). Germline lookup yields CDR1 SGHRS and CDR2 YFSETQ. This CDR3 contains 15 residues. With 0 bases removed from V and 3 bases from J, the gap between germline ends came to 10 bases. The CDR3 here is CASSLGRGDYNEQFF. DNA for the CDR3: TGCGCCAGCAGCTTGGGACGGGGTGACTACAATGAGCAGTTCTTC.

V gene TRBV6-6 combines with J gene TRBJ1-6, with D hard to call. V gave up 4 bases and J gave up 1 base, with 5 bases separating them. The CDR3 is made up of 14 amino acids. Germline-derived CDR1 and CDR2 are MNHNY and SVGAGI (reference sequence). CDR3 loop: CASSFMSYNSPLHF. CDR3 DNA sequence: TGTGCCAGCAGTTTTATGTCCTATAATTCACCCCTCCACTTT.

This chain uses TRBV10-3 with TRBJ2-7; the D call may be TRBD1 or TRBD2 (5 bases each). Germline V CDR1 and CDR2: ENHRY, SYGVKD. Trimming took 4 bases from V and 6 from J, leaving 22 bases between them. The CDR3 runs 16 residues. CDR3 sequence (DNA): TGTGCCATCAGTGTAGTAGGGGCTCGTGAGGGCTCCGAGCAGTACTTC. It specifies CAISVVGAREGSEQYF.

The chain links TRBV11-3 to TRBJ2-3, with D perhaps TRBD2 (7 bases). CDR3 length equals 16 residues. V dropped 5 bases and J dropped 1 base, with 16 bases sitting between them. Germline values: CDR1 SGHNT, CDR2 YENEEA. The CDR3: CASSTGGNRGTDTQYF. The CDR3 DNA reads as TGTGCCAGCAGCACGGGGGGCAACAGGGGCACAGATACGCAGTATTTT.

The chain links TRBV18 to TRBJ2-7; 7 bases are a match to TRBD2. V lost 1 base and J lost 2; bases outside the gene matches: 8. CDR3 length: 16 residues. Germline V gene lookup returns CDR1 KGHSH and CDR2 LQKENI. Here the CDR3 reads CASSPQGGLGTYEQYF. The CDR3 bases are TGTGCCAGCTCACCACAAGGCGGACTAGGGACCTACGAGCAGTACTTC.

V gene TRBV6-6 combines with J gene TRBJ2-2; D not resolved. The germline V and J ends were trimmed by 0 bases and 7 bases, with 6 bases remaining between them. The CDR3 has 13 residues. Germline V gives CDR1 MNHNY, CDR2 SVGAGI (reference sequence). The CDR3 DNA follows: TGTGCCAGCAGTTACTCGACTGTCGGGGAGCTGTTTTTT. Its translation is CASSYSTVGELFF.

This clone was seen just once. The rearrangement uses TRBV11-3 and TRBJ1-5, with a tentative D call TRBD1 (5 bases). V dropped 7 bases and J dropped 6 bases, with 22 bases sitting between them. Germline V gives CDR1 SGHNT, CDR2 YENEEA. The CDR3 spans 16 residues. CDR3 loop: CASTFGPGRACQPQHF. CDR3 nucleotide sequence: TGTGCCAGCACTTTTGGCCCGGGACGGGCTTGTCAGCCCCAGCATTTT.

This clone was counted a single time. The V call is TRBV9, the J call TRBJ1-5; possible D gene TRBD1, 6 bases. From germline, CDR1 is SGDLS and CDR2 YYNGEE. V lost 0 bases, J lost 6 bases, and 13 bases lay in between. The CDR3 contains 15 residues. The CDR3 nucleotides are TGTGCCAGCAGCGTAGAAATGGGGGCGCTTCAGCCCCAGCATTTT. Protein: CASSVEMGALQPQHF.

Here the CDR3 DNA reads TGTGCCAGCAGTTCCAGCGGGAGGGTTAGGGAGGAGCAGTACTTC. This sequence encodes CASSSSGRVREEQYF. This chain links TRBV28 with TRBJ2-7; 10 bases are a match to TRBD2. V shed 4 bases and J 7 bases; nucleotides not matched to a gene: 10. Germline V lookup: CDR1 MDHEN, CDR2 SYDVKM. There are 15 residues in the CDR3.

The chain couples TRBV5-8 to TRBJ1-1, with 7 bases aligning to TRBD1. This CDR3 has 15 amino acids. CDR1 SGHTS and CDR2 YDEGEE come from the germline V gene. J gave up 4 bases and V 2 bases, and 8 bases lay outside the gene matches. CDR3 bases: TGTGCCAGCAGCTTTAAGGCAACAGGGGTCACTGAAGCTTTCTTT. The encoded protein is CASSFKATGVTEAFF.

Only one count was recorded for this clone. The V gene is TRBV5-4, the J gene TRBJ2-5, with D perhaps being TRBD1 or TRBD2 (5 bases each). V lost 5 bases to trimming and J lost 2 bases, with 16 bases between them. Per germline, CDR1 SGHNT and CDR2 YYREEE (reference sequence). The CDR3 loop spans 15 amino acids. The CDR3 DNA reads TGTGCCAGCAGTCGGGACGTGGGGCTTCAAGAGACCCAGTACTTC. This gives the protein CASSRDVGLQETQYF.

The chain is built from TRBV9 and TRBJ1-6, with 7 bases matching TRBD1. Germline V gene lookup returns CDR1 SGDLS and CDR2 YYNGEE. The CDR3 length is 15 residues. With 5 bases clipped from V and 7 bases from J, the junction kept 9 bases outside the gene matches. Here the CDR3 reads CASRAETGWNSPLHF. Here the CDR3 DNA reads TGTGCCAGCAGGGCTGAGACAGGGTGGAATTCACCCCTCCACTTT.

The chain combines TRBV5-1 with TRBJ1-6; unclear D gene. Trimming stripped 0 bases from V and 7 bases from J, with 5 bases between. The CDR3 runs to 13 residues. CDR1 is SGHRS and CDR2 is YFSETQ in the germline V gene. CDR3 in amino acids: CASSLVGNSPLHF. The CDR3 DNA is TGCGCCAGCAGCTTGGTCGGGAATTCACCCCTCCACTTT.

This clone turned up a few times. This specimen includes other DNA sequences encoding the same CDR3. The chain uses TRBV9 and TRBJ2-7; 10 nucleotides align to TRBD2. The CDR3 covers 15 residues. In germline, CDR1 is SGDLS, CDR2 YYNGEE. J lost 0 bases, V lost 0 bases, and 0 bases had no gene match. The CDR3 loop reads CASSVGLAGSYEQYF. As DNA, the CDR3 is TGTGCCAGCAGCGTAGGACTAGCGGGCTCCTACGAGCAGTACTTC.

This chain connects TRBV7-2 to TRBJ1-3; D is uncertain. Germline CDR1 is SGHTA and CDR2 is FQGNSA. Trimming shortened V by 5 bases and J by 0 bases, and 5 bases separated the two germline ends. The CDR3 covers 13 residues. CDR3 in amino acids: CASSLHSGNTIYF. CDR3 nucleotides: TGTGCCAGCAGCCTCCACTCTGGAAACACCATATATTTT.

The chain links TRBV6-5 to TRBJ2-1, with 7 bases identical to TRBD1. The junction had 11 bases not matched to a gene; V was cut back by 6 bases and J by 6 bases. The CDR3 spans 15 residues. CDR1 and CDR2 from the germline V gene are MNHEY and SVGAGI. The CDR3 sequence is CASSRDSPMFNEQFF. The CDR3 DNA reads TGTGCCAGCAGCCGGGACAGTCCCATGTTCAATGAGCAGTTCTTC.